This T cell receptor beta chain originates from a study of blood T cells in healthy people across ages. Findings of the study overall: Strong correlation linked observed beta diversity and percent naive T cells. Estimated diversity across one million T cells was deemed an underestimate.

Combining a sample-barcoded 5' primer with a J-beta primer mix, a second PCR ran for roughly 7 to 12 cycles. Researchers report that a template-switch adaptor with 12 random nucleotides tagged each cDNA molecule. TCRdb re-called the 5' RACE reads through MiXCR, storing one row per CDR3 protein. The data hold around 1.5 million distinct CDR3 sequences, with approximately 59% observed a single time. The V gene end was trimmed by 7 bases and the J gene end by 0 bases; junction bases not matched to a gene: 7. Germline CDR1 MGHDK, CDR2 SYGVNS. The CDR3 is 18 residues long. Note on this clonotype: Its antigen remains unknown.

Total RNA amounts of at least 5 micrograms were extracted per sample. Sequencing used blood. This chain links TRBV25-1 with TRBJ2-1; 15 bases fit TRBD2. This sequence originates from a man younger than 35 in good health. This CDR3 reads CASNPGTSGGSSYNEQFF. CDR3 bases: TGTGCCAGCAACCCAGGGACTAGCGGGGGGTCCTCCTACAATGAGCAGTTCTTC.